This T cell receptor beta chain originates from a study of shared clonotypes between healthy human individuals. All the donors were Caucasian adults who lived in Nashville, Tennessee. Worth noting for this clone: The antigen remains unidentified.

Study-wide findings and caveats: Shared across a few donors were roughly 4.8% of the naive CD4 clonotypes. Only blood was sampled, and tissue TCR repertoires likely differ from blood ones.

The data were produced by immunoSEQ multiplex PCR, yet TCRdb's version contains in-frame clones alone and is incomplete. The sample records 2 million to 3 million clones, roughly 93% being singletons. CDR1 is MNHNS, CDR2 SASEGT, per germline. The CDR3 runs 15 residues. V lost 11 bases and J lost 7, with 21 bases in between. This chain uses TRBV6-1 with TRBJ1-6; tentatively, D is TRBD1 (5 bases). The sequence was obtained from a man between 18 and 35 years old in good health. Some clones in this sample may be carry-over from other donors' samples. What was sequenced was naive CD4+ T cells from PBMCs. The subset here: CD45RA+ positively selected. DNA for the CDR3: TGTGCCGGAGGGGACGGACTAGAAAGGAATTCACCCCTCCACTTT. This translates into CAGGDGLERNSPLHF.